The present T cell receptor (beta chain) was sequenced within a study of cytomegalovirus exposure and HLA in healthy donors. Trimming stripped 0 bases from V and 7 bases from J, with 16 bases between. The V gene's germline CDR1 is MNHNY and CDR2 SVGAGI (reference sequence). The CDR3 is made up of 16 amino acids. The PCR ran on 60 Vbeta and 13 Jbeta primers. Assay: immunoSEQ multiplex PCR; the TCRdb copy retains only in-frame clones and omits some. The sample holds some 190,000 clones, around nine tenths seen once. The clonotype was recovered from a woman in her late teens or twenties in good health and CMV-seronegative. The rearrangement links TRBV6-6 to TRBJ2-1; maybe TRBD2 (6 bases). Input material: PBMCs. CDR3 sequence reads: CASSYSISGRRNEQFF. The DNA of the CDR3 is TGTGCCAGCAGTTACTCAATTAGCGGCCGGCGGAATGAGCAGTTCTTC.